This T cell receptor (beta chain) was found in a study of blood T cell repertoires in COVID-19. Overall study: Researchers got acute and convalescent COVID-19 samples from the United States, Italy and Spain. Sample material is recorded as cDNA or gDNA derived from T cells, B-cell-depleted T cells, or PBMCs.

In this sample, this clone turned up once. Measured with immunoSEQ multiplex PCR; TCRdb has only the in-frame clones, and not every one. The table lists about 140,000 clones, 75% to 80% of them singletons, with 2.5% to 3.5% in the top ten. Ages ranged from roughly 18 to 100 years, with residence in 24 US areas. Recovery among Cohort 3 donors was established by two negative PCRs, clearance, or symptom resolution. The germline gives CDR1 WSHSY, CDR2 SAAADI. Between the trimmed V and J ends, which lost 6 bases and 4 bases, there was a span of 14 bases. The CDR3 runs to 14 residues. The origin of this receptor is a woman in her forties or fifties who had recovered from COVID-19. Sequenced material: PBMCs or T cells enriched from blood (not recorded which). This chain links TRBV10-2 with TRBJ2-3; D may be TRBD2 (5 bases). The CDR3 nucleotides are TGCGCCAGCAGGGTCCCGAGCGGATCAGATACGCAGTATTTT. Protein product: CASRVPSGSDTQYF.